The 18 T cell receptor beta chains listed next were all sequenced from one sample in a study of T cell responses to AZD1222 COVID-19 vaccine. Sequenced by immunoSEQ multiplex PCR; TCRdb stores in-frame clones only, minus some. The sample carries more than 150,000 clones, around 94% recorded once. The sequencing used peripheral blood, collected on day 0 of AZD1222 vaccination. These receptors were obtained from an adult in good health.

This chain uses TRBV5-1 with TRBJ1-5; perhaps TRBD1 as D (6 bases). The CDR3 covers 14 residues. V was cut by 0 bases and J by 5 bases, with 9 bases left in between. CDR1 is SGHRS, CDR2 YFSETQ, per germline. The chain's CDR3 is CASSLGQVDQPQHF. In nucleotides, the CDR3 is TGCGCCAGCAGCTTGGGACAGGTAGATCAGCCCCAGCATTTT.

The chain uses TRBV4-1 and TRBJ1-2; D is uncertain. Trimming took off 0 bases at V and 8 bases at J, with 10 bases between the two ends. CDR1 and CDR2 from the germline V gene are MGHRA and YSYEKL. The CDR3 covers 13 residues. The DNA of the CDR3 is TGCGCCAGCAGCCAAGAGGGCCCACGAGGCTACACCTTC. This codes for CASSQEGPRGYTF.

The CDR3 nucleotides read TGTGCCAGCAGTGATGTCAGTGAGCAGTTCTTC. As protein: CASSDVSEQFF. This chain links TRBV2 with TRBJ2-1; no firm D call. The CDR3 has 11 residues. Germline CDR1 and CDR2: SNHLY and FYNNEI. V was trimmed by 3 bases and J by 9 bases, leaving 6 bases between them. Full variable domain (rest looked up from reference TRBV2 and TRBJ2-1): EPEVTQTPSHQVTQMGQEVILRCVPISNHLYFYWYRQILGQKVEFLVSFYNNEISEKSEIFDDQFSVERPDGSNFTLKIRSTKLEDSAMYFCASSDVSEQFFGPGTRLTVL.

The genes are TRBV5-1 and TRBJ1-1, with D perhaps matching TRBD1 (5 bases). This CDR3 comprises 15 residues. From germline, CDR1 is SGHRS and CDR2 YFSETQ. V gave up 4 bases and J gave up 4 bases, with 17 bases separating them. The CDR3 loop is CASSPQQVKGTEAFF. In DNA form, the CDR3 reads TGCGCCAGCAGCCCCCAACAGGTGAAGGGCACTGAAGCTTTCTTT.

A remark on this clone: Other nucleotide sequences in the sample specify the same CDR3. The CDR3, as DNA: TGTGCCAGTAGTATGTCGGGGAACACTGAAGCTTTCTTT. This translates into CASSMSGNTEAFF. The chain combines TRBV19 with TRBJ1-1; D not certain. The CDR3 consists of 13 residues. V lost 3 bases to trimming and J lost 1 base, with 6 bases between them. In germline, CDR1 is LNHDA, CDR2 SQIVND (reference sequence).

This chain joins TRBV10-3 and TRBJ1-4, with a weak D call TRBD1 (6 bases). Germline-derived CDR1 and CDR2 are ENHRY and SYGVKD. V lost 0 bases, J lost 5 bases, and 10 bases lay in between. This CDR3 comprises 15 residues. The CDR3 loop is CAISESGTPNEKLFF. DNA for the CDR3: TGTGCCATCAGTGAGTCCGGGACACCAAATGAAAAACTGTTTTTT.

The chain combines TRBV10-2 with TRBJ1-5; 9 bases fit TRBD1. V shed 10 bases, J shed 4 bases, and the junction held 8 bases outside the gene matches. Germline values: CDR1 WSHSY, CDR2 SAAADI. The CDR3 totals 14 residues. Written as DNA, the CDR3 is TGCGCCACTGAAGTGGGACAGGGTAATCAGCCCCAGCATTTT. Its translation is CATEVGQGNQPQHF.

The chain links TRBV3-1 (or the pseudogene TRBV3-2) to TRBJ1-3; the match to TRBD1 covers 7 bases. V dropped 1 base and J dropped 0; count of bases not matched to a gene: 6. The length of the CDR3 is 17 residues. The V gene's germline CDR1 is LGHDT and CDR2 YNNKEL (reference sequence). The CDR3 DNA reads TGTGCCAGCAGCCAAGCCCCACAGGGGCACTCTGGAAACACCATATATTTT. Amino acids: CASSQAPQGHSGNTIYF.

The genes are TRBV30 and TRBJ2-3; tentatively, D is TRBD1 (6 bases). CDR1 is GTSNPN and CDR2 is SVGIG in the germline V gene (reference sequence). The CDR3 is made up of 14 amino acids. The V end lost 5 bases, the J end lost 0 bases, and 12 bases lay between the germline ends. The CDR3 is CAWQQGISTDTQYF. The CDR3 region has the DNA TGTGCCTGGCAACAGGGAATTAGCACAGATACGCAGTATTTT.

The rearrangement uses TRBV30 and TRBJ1-1; D is ambiguous. The germline V gene has CDR1 GTSNPN and CDR2 SVGIG (reference sequence). V was clipped by 1 base and J by 4 bases, with 16 bases between them. CDR3 length: 15 residues. CDR3: CAWSDPPTGSTEAFF. For the CDR3, the DNA is TGTGCCTGGAGTGACCCCCCGACCGGGAGCACTGAAGCTTTCTTT.

The rearrangement uses TRBV4-2 and TRBJ1-2, with D maybe TRBD1 (5 bases). CDR1 and CDR2 (germline): LGHNA, YNFKEQ. This CDR3 spans 13 amino acids. Trimming removed 5 bases from V and 7 bases from J, with 14 bases in between. As DNA, the CDR3 is TGTGCCAGCAGCGAGCTGGGGGGAGTTGGCTACACCTTC. Amino acid sequence: CASSELGGVGYTF.

J is TRBJ2-7 and V is TRBV27; D is perhaps TRBD2 (6 bases). The CDR3 loop spans 14 amino acids. CDR1 is MNHEY and CDR2 is SMNVEV in the germline V gene (reference sequence). Trimming removed 8 bases at V and 3 bases at J, with 17 bases between. The chain's CDR3 is CASSSDYDIYEQYF. CDR3 nucleotides: TGTGCCAGCTCGTCGGACTACGACATCTACGAGCAGTACTTC.

The chain uses TRBV5-1 and TRBJ2-1; tentatively, D is TRBD2 (7 bases). This CDR3 region has 14 residues. Per germline, CDR1 SGHRS and CDR2 YFSETQ. With 0 bases removed from V and 7 bases from J, the gap between germline ends came to 11 bases. CDR3 DNA: TGCGCCAGCAGCTTGGCCAAGGGGGGGAATGAGCAGTTCTTC. Translating it yields CASSLAKGGNEQFF.

The chain combines TRBV18 with TRBJ2-1, with 10 nucleotides matching TRBD2. The CDR3 covers 17 residues. Trimming took 4 bases from V and 5 from J; bases not matched to a gene: 11. The germline gives CDR1 KGHSH, CDR2 LQKENI. The CDR3 DNA reads TGTGCCAGCTCACTTGGTTTACTAGCGGGATCTAACAATGAGCAGTTCTTC. As protein: CASSLGLLAGSNNEQFF.

Written as DNA, the CDR3 is TGTGCCAGCAGCTCTCACACCGGGGAGCTGTTTTTT. Encoded protein: CASSSHTGELFF. J is TRBJ2-2 and V is TRBV7-3, with no clear D. Trimming took 4 bases from V and 3 from J, leaving 3 bases between them. CDR3 length: 12 amino acids. Germline lookup yields CDR1 SGHTA and CDR2 FQGTGA. The entire variable domain, with the rest obtained from reference TRBV7-3 and TRBJ2-2, is as follows: GAGVSQTPSNKVTEKGKYVELRCDPISGHTALYWYRQSLGQGPEFLIYFQGTGAADDSGLPNDRFFAVRPEGSVSTLKIQRTERGDSAVYLCASSSHTGELFFGEGSRLTVL.

With respect to this clone: One end of the junction varies from germline; a read error may be responsible. This chain connects TRBV4-1 to TRBJ1-2, with D unresolved. The CDR3 length is 11 residues. Per germline, CDR1 MGHRA and CDR2 YSYEKL. As DNA, the CDR3 is TGCGCCAGCAGCCAAGTTGGCGGGCAGCTCTTC. It codes for CASSQVGGQLF.

The chain is built from TRBV20-1 and TRBJ1-1; D call uncertain. Per germline, CDR1 DFQATT and CDR2 SNEGSKA (reference sequence). The length of the CDR3 is 10 residues. With 5 bases removed from V and 5 bases from J, the gap between germline ends came to 6 bases. The CDR3 is CSAVWTEAFF. In DNA, the CDR3 is TGCAGTGCTGTGTGGACTGAAGCTTTCTTT.

This rearrangement joins TRBV7-9 to TRBJ1-4, with D perhaps TRBD1 (5 bases). Germline assignment: CDR1 SEHNR and CDR2 FQNEAQ (reference sequence). CDR3 length equals 13 residues. Deletions cut 6 bases from V and 7 bases from J, with 12 bases between. The CDR3, as DNA: TGTGCCAGCAGTTCAGGGTACGGTGAAAAACTGTTTTTT. Its translation is CASSSGYGEKLFF.